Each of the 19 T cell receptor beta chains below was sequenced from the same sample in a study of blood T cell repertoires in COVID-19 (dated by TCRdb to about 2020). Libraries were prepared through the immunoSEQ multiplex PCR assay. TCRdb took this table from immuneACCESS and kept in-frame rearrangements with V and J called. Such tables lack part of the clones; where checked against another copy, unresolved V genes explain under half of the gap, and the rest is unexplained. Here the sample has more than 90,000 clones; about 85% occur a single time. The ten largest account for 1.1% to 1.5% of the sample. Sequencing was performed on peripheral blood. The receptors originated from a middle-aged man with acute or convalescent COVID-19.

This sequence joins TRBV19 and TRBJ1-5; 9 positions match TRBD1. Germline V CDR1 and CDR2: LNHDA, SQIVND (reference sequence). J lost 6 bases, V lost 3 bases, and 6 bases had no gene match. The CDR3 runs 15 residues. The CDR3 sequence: CASSIETGGSQPQHF. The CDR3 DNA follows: TGTGCCAGTAGTATTGAGACAGGGGGTAGTCAGCCCCAGCATTTT.

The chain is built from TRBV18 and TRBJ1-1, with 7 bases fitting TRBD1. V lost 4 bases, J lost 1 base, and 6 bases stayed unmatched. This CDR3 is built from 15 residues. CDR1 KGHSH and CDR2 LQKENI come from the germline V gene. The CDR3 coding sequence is TGTGCCAGCTCACAAGGGACAGTTAAGAACACTGAAGCTTTCTTT. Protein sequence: CASSQGTVKNTEAFF.

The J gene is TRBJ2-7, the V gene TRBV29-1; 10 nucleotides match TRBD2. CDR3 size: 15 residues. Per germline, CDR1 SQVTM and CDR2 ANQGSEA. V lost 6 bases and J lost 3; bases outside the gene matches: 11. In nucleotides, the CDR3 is TGCAGCGTCCCTCTATTACAGCGGGGGGGCTACGAGCAGTACTTC. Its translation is CSVPLLQRGGYEQYF.

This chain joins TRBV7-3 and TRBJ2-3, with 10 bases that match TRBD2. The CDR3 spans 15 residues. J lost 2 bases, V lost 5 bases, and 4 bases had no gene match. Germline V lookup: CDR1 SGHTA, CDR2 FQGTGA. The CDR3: CASSPGTSDTDTQYF. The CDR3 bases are TGTGCCAGCAGCCCAGGGACTAGCGACACAGATACGCAGTATTTT.

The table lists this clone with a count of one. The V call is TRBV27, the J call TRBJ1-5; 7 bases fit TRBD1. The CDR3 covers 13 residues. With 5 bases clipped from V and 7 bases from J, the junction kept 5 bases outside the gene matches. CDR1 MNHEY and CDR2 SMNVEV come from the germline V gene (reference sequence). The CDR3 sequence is CASSRQGRQPQHF. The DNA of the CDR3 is TGTGCCAGCAGTCGACAGGGACGGCAGCCCCAGCATTTT.

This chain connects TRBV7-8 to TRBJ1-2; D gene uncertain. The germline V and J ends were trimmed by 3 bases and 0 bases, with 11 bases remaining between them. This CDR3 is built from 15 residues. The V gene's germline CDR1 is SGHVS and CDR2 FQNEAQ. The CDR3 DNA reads TGTGCCAGCAGCTTCGGACTTGGGGCTAACTATGGCTACACCTTC. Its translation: CASSFGLGANYGYTF.

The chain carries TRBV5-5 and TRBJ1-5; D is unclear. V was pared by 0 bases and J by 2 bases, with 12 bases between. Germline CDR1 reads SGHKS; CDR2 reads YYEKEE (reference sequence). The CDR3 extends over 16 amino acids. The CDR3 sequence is CASSLGHRGGNQPQHF. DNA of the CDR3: TGTGCCAGCAGCTTGGGGCATAGAGGAGGCAATCAGCCCCAGCATTTT.

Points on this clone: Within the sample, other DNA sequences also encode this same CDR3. CDR3 protein: CASSGTSGTYEQYF. The CDR3 bases are TGTGCCAGCAGCGGGACTAGCGGCACCTACGAGCAGTACTTC. J is TRBJ2-7 and V is TRBV6-5; TRBD2 agrees at 11 bases. Germline CDR1 reads MNHEY; CDR2 reads SVGAGI. The CDR3 extends over 14 amino acids. The V and J ends lost 6 bases and 2 bases, in that order; junction bases with no gene match: 3.

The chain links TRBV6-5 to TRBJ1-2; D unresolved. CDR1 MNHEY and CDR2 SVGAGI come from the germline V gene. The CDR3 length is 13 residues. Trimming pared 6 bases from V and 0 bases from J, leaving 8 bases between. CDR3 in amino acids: CASRLTANYGYTF. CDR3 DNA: TGTGCCAGCAGGCTTACAGCTAACTATGGCTACACCTTC.

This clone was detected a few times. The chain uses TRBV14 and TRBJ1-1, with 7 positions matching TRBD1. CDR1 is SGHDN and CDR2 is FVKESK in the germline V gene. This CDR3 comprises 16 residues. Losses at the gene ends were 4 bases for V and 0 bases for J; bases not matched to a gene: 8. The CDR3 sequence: CASSPPATGMNTEAFF. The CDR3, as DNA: TGTGCCAGCAGCCCTCCCGCGACAGGGATGAACACTGAAGCTTTCTTT. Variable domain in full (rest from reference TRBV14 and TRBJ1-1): EAGVTQFPSHSVIEKGQTVTLRCDPISGHDNLYWYRRVMGKEIKFLLHFVKESKQDESGMPNNRFLAERTGGTYSTLKVQPAELEDSGVYFCASSPPATGMNTEAFFGQGTRLTVV.

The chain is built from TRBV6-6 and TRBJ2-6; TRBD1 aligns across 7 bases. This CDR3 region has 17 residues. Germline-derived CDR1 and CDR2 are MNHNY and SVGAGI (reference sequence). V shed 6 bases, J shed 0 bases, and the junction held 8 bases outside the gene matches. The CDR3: CASSRTGARSGANVLTF. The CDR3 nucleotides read TGTGCCAGCAGCCGAACAGGGGCCCGCTCTGGGGCCAACGTCCTGACTTTC.

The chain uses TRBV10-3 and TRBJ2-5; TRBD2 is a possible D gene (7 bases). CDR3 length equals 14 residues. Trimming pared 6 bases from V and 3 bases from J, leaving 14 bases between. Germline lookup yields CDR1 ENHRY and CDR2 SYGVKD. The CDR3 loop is CAIRGGGQKETQYF. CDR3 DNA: TGTGCCATCAGGGGAGGGGGGCAGAAAGAGACCCAGTACTTC.

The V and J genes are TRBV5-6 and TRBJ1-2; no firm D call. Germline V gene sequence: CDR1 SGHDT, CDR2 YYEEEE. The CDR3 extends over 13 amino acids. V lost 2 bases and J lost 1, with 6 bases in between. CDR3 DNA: TGTGCCAGCAGCTTTGGCGGTAACTATGGCTACACCTTC. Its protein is CASSFGGNYGYTF.

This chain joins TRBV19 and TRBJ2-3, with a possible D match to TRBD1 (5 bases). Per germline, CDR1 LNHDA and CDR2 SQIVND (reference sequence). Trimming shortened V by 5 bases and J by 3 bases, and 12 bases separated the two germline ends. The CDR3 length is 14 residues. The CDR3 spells CASSPRAETDTQYF. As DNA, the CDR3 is TGTGCCAGTAGTCCCAGGGCGGAGACAGATACGCAGTATTTT.

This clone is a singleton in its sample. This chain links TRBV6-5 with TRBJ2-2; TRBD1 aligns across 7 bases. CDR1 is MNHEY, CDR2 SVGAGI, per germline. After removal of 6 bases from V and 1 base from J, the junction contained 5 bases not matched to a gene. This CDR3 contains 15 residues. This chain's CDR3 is CASRNRGQNTGELFF. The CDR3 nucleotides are TGTGCCAGCAGGAACAGGGGCCAGAACACCGGGGAGCTGTTTTTT.

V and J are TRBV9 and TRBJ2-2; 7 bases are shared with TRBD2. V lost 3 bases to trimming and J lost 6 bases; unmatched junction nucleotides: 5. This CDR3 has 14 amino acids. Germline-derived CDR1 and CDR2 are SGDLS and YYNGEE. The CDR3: CASSARLAPGELFF. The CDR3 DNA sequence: TGTGCCAGCAGCGCCCGACTAGCCCCCGGGGAGCTGTTTTTT.

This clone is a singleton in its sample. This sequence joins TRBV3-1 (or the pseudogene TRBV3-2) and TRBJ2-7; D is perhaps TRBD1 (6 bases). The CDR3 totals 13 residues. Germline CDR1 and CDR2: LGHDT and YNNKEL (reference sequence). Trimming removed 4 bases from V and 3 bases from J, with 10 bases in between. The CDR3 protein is CASSPGQRYEQYF. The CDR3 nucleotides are TGTGCCAGCAGCCCTGGACAGCGCTACGAGCAGTACTTC.

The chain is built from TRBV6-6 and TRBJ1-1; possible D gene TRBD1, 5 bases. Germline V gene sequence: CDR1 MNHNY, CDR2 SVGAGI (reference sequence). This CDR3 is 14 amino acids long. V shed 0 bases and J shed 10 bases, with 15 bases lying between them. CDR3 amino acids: CASSYSTSDRLAFF. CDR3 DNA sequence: TGTGCCAGCAGTTACTCGACCTCCGACAGACTAGCTTTCTTT.

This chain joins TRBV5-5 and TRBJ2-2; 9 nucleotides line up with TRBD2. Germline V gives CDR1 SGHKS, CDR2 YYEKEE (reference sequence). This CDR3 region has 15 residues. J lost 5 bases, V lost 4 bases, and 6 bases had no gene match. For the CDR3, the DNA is TGTGCCAGCAGCCTTAGCGGGGGACAAACCGGGGAGCTGTTTTTT. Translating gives CASSLSGGQTGELFF. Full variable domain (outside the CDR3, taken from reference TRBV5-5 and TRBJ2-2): DAGVTQSPTHLIKTRGQQVTLRCSPISGHKSVSWYQQVLGQGPQFIFQYYEKEERGRGNFPDRFSARQFPNYSSELNVNALLLGDSALYLCASSLSGGQTGELFFGEGSRLTVL.